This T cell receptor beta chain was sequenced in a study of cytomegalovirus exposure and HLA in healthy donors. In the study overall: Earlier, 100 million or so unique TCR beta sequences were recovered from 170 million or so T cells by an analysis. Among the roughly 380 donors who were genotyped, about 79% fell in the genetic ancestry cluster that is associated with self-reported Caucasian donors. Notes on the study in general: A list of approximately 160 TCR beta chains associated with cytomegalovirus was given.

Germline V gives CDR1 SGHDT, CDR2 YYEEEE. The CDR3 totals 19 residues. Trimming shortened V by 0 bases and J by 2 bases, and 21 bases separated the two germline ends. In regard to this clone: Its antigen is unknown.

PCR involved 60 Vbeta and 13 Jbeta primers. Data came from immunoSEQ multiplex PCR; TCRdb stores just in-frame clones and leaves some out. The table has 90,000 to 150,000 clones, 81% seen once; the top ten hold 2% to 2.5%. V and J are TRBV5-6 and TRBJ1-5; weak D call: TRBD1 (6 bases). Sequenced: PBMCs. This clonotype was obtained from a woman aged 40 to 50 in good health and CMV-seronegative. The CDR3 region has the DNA TGTGCCAGCAGCTTGGCCTTAGAACAGGGAAAAATAGGCAATCAGCCCCAGCATTTT. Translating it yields CASSLALEQGKIGNQPQHF.